This T cell receptor (beta chain) stems from a study of regulatory T cells in long-lasting Graves disease. Findings of the study overall: Persistent disease was characterized by preferential usage of TRBV28, TRBJ1-2 and TRBJ2-5.

Germline assignment: CDR1 MGHRA and CDR2 YSYEKL. This CDR3 comprises 15 residues. With 0 bases removed from V and 0 bases from J, the gap between germline ends came to 5 bases. The time point: newly diagnosed GD, antithyroid drugs for less than 3 months. The authors made the TCR library using RNA they extracted from PBMCs. To note about this clonotype: Its antigen is unidentified.

Through Arm-PCR of CDR3 regions and iRepertoire HTBI primers, TCR beta libraries were built. TCRdb fed the multiplex PCR reads into MiXCR, producing one record per CDR3 protein. The sample has roughly 610,000 distinct CDR3 sequences, roughly 16% seen once; the top ten hold around 12%. The data were also submitted as part of a second study, on T cells in Graves' hyperthyroidism and ophthalmopathy. This second report adds: HTBI primers were the set used in a first-round RT-PCR of the TCR CDR3. Appearing also in blood were most of the thyroid clonotypes expanded above 0.001.

The chain has TRBV4-1 and TRBJ1-4; D is ambiguous. The source was peripheral blood mononuclear cells (PBMCs), collected at new diagnosis, from a patient treated with antithyroid drugs. This sequence originates from a man younger than 30 with Graves disease. In DNA, the CDR3 is TGCGCCAGCAGCCAAGACAGGACAACTAATGAAAAACTGTTTTTT. Its translation is CASSQDRTTNEKLFF.